This TCR beta chain was recovered during a study of OX40 agonist ivuxolimab in advanced cancers. Regarding the research as a whole: The costimulatory receptor OX40 (CD134) was targeted by ivuxolimab, a fully human IgG2 agonistic monoclonal antibody. Peripheral TCRbeta sequencing was intended to test whether TCR sequence diversity was altered and clonal T-cell expansion was caused by ivuxolimab. Partial responses occurred in three dose-escalation patients, of whom one had hepatocellular carcinoma and two had cutaneous melanoma. Of the approximately 50 dose-escalation patients, hepatocellular carcinoma was present in 19, melanoma in roughly 15, renal cell carcinoma in 9 and head and neck cancer in 9. A male proportion of roughly 85% and a mean age of around 60 years, ranging from roughly 23 to 85, were recorded for the dose-escalation cohort. Prior anti-PD-1, anti-PD-L1 or anti-CTLA-4 therapy was permitted, and less than 45% of dose-escalation patients had received checkpoint inhibitors. Intravenous ivuxolimab was administered to patients every 2 weeks at six dose levels: 0.01, 0.1, 0.3, 1.5, 3 and 10 mg/kg. The paper reports the monotherapy dose-escalation portion (N of about 52 patients) of the phase I ivuxolimab trial. Study-wide findings and limitations: At doses of 0.1 to 3.0 mg/kg, clonal expansion of both CD4+ and CD8+ blood T cells was observed from baseline to week 6. In the 0.1-3.0 mg/kg groups, partial responders were among the patients with the lowest normalized peripheral clonal expansion, particularly in CD8+ T cells. Low levels of normalized T-cell clonal expansion were also seen in some nonresponding patients. On average, CD8+ T cells showed more expanded clones than CD4+ T cells after ivuxolimab. Which antigens the clonally expanded peripheral T cells were specific for was not determined.

Genomic DNA was extracted from sorted cells for sequencing of the TCRbeta CDR3 region. The immunoSEQ Assay was used for sequencing of TCRbeta CDR3 regions. What TCRdb holds here is the immuneACCESS table cut down to in-frame rearrangements. Part of the clones is not present; checked against another copy, under half of the missing clones reflect an unresolved V gene, and the others are unexplained. Present in this sample are 60,000 to 85,000 clones, 87% of which were seen just once. The ten largest clones take up about 0.52% of the sample. The trial excluded patients who had a history of autoimmune disease or who were on systemic immunosuppression. Peripheral blood for TCR sequencing was collected from all dose cohorts at baseline, on cycle 4 day 1, and on cycle 7 day 1. Samples came from an open-label, multicenter, first-in-human phase I dose-escalation trial of ivuxolimab. The trial enrolled adults with locally advanced or metastatic head and neck squamous cell, hepatocellular, melanoma or renal cell carcinoma. Before TCR sequencing, CD4+ T cells and CD8+ T cells were sorted from peripheral blood as separate populations.

Points on this clone: This clone's antigen is unknown. At one boundary the junction diverges from the germline segment, which might be a read error.

The CDR3, from cysteine to phenylalanine, totals 13 residues. Only the CDR3 DNA is retained, 39 bases long and in frame from the first base. The germline V gene (reference sequence) supplies CDR1 SSHAT and CDR2 FNYEAQ. Sequences were derived from CD4+ or CD8+ T cells sorted from blood, sampled in a trial of the OX40 agonist ivuxolimab. This sequence originates from an adult with an advanced solid tumor such as melanoma, head and neck, liver or kidney cancer. The rearranged segments are TRBV7-7 and TRBJ1-5; no confident D gene assignment can be made. The bases read TGTGCTAGCAGCTTAACCGATGTTGGGCCCCAGCATTTT. Translated, it reads CASSLTDVGPQHF. The CDR3, completed at both ends by the reference TRBV7-7 and TRBJ1-5 genes, gives the full variable domain GAGVSQSPRYKVTKRGQDVTLRCDPISSHATLYWYQQALGQGPEFLTYFNYEAQPDKSGLPSDRFSAERPEGSISTLTIQRTEQRDSAMYRCASSLTDVGPQHFGDGTRLSIL.